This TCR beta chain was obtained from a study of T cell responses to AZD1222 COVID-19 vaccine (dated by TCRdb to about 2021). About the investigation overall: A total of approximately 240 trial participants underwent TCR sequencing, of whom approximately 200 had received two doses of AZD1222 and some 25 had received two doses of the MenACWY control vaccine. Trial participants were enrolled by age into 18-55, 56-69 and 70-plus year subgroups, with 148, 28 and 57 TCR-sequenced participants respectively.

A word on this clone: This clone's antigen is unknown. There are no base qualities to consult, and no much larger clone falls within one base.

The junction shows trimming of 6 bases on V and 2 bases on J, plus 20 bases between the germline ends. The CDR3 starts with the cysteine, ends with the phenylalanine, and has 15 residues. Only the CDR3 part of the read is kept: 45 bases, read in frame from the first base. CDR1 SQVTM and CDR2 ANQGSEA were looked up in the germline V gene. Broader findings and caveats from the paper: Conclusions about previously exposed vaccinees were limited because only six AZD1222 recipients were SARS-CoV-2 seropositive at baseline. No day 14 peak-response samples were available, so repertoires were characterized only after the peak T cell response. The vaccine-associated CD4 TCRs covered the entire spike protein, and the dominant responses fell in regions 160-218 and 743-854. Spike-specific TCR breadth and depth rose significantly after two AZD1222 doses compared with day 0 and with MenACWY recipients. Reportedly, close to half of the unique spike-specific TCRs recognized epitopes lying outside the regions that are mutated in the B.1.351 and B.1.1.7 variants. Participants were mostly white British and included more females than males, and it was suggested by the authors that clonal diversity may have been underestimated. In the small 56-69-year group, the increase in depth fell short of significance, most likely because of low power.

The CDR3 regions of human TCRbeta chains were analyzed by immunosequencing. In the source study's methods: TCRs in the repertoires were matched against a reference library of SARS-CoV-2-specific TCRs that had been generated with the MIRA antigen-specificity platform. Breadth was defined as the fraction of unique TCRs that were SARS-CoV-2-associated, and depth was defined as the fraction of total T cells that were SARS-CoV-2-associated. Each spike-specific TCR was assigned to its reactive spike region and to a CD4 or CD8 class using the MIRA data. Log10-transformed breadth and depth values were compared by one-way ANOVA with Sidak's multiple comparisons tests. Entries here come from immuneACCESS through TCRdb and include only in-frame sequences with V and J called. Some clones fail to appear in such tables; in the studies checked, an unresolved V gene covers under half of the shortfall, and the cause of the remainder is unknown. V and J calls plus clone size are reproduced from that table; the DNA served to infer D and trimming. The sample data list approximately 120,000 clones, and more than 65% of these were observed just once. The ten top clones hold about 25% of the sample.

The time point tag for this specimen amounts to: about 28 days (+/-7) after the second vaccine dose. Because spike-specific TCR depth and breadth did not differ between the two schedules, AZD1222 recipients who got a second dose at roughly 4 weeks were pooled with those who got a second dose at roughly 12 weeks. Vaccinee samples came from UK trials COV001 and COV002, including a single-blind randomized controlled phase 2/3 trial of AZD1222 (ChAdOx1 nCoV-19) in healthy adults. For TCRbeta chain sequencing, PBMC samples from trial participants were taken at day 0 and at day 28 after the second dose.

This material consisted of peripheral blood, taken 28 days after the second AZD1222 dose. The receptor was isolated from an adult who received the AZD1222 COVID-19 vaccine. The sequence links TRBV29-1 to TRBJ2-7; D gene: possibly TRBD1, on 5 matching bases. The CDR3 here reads CSVSPTTVIPYEQYF. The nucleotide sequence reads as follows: TGCAGCGTAAGCCCTACGACAGTAATTCCCTACGAGCAGTACTTC.